The 13 T cell receptor delta chains below come from one sample, sequenced in a study of Vδ1+ human thymocytes. Points from the study as a whole: Thymic TRG and TRD repertoires appeared highly polyclonal.

For these receptors, no antigen is known. Extracted RNA was reverse transcribed into cDNA. Pooled V-gene forward primers with one constant-region reverse primer generated the CDR3 amplicons by multiplex PCR. TCRdb re-called clones from the multiplex PCR reads via CATT. The sample holds some 54,000 delta-chain clones, roughly 15% seen once. The sequenced sample consisted of Vdelta1+ gamma-delta thymocytes from the thymus. The subset: FACS-sorted CD3+ TCRalphabeta- TCRVdelta1+ TCRVdelta2- thymocytes. These receptors came from a boy less than two years old who had congenital heart surgery.

This clone was detected a few times. V is TRDV1 and J is TRDJ1, with 9 nucleotides matching TRDD3. From germline, CDR1 is TSWWSYY and CDR2 QGS. The CDR3 covers 21 residues. The ends lost 0 bases at V and 0 bases at J; junction bases unmatched: 17. The CDR3 DNA sequence: TGTGCTCTTGGGGAACTTGGATTGGGGGATATTAATCCGACCTACACCGATAAACTCATCTTT. The encoded protein is CALGELGLGDINPTYTDKLIF.

This clone came up a few times. This chain connects TRDV1 to TRDJ1, with D possibly matching TRDD3 (6 bases). Germline-derived CDR1 and CDR2 are TSWWSYY and QGS. V lost 1 base and J lost 0, with 12 bases in between. This CDR3 is built from 16 residues. CDR3 DNA: TGTGCTCTTGGGGAACGGTGGGGGCCCAACACCGATAAACTCATCTTT. Amino acids: CALGERWGPNTDKLIF.

This clone was counted between two and nine times. The rearrangement uses TRDV1 and TRDJ1; the D gene is possibly TRDD3 (6 bases). Germline assignment: CDR1 TSWWSYY and CDR2 QGS. The CDR3 spans 20 residues. The V end lost 1 base, the J end lost 1 base, and 25 bases lay between the germline ends. The CDR3 here is CALGEHRGWGPNIPTDKLIF. As DNA, the CDR3 is TGTGCTCTTGGGGAACACCGCGGCTGGGGCCCAAACATCCCCACCGATAAACTCATCTTT.

The gene calls are TRDV1 and TRDJ1, with TRDD3 matching 9 bases. CDR1 and CDR2 (germline): TSWWSYY, QGS. Trimming removed 1 base from V and 1 base from J; junction bases left unmatched: 16. The CDR3 is 20 residues long. The CDR3 loop reads CALGEPSLPPGGWVTDKLIF. The CDR3 coding sequence is TGTGCTCTTGGGGAACCTAGTCTACCTCCTGGGGGATGGGTCACCGATAAACTCATCTTT.

The genes are TRDV1 and TRDJ1; possible D gene TRDD3, 6 bases. Trimming removed 3 bases at V and 8 bases at J, with 22 bases between. Looked up from germline, CDR1 is TSWWSYY and CDR2 is QGS. This CDR3 spans 16 amino acids. CDR3 loop: CALGDPMLPHWVKLIF. In nucleotides, the CDR3 is TGTGCTCTTGGGGATCCTATGCTTCCCCACTGGGTAAAACTCATCTTT.

This clone has only a few counts. This CDR3 is also generated by other DNA sequences in the sample. The chain links TRDV1 to TRDJ1; TRDD3 matches 7 bases. The CDR3 totals 16 residues. Germline CDR1 and CDR2: TSWWSYY and QGS. Trimming took 7 bases from V and 1 from J; bases not matched to a gene: 12. For the CDR3, the DNA is TGTGCTCTTGTCCTTCGTTGGGGGACGCCCACCGATAAACTCATCTTT. This gives the protein CALVLRWGTPTDKLIF.

Only a few counts were recorded for this clone. This chain links TRAV29/DV5 with TRDJ1; TRDD3 is a possible D gene (5 bases). Looked up from germline, CDR1 is NSMFDY and CDR2 is ISSIKDK. CDR3 length: 15 residues. The CDR3 bases are TGTGCGGCGGCGTCATGGGGACCCTACACCGATAAACTCATCTTT. This encodes CAAASWGPYTDKLIF.

The V call is TRDV1, the J call TRDJ1; tentatively, D is TRDD2 (5 bases). The V end was cut by 5 bases, the J end by 2 bases, with 30 bases between. CDR1 TSWWSYY and CDR2 QGS come from the germline V gene. The CDR3 consists of 20 residues. The CDR3 loop is CALGLSPWVLLPYRTDKLIF. In nucleotides, the CDR3 is TGTGCTCTTGGGCTCTCTCCATGGGTCCTTCTTCCGTACAGAACCGATAAACTCATCTTT.

The gene calls are TRDV1 and TRDJ1; 12 nucleotides line up with TRDD3. Looked up from germline, CDR1 is TSWWSYY and CDR2 is QGS. The V gene end was trimmed by 2 bases and the J gene end by 0 bases; junction bases not matched to a gene: 22. The CDR3 is 23 residues long. The CDR3 loop reads CALGETFLPGYWGIPPYTDKLIF. The CDR3 nucleotides read TGTGCTCTTGGGGAAACCTTCCTACCCGGTTACTGGGGGATACCTCCGTACACCGATAAACTCATCTTT.

The sample holds a few counts of this clone. The J gene is TRDJ1, the V gene TRDV1; 7 bases fit TRDD2. V was clipped by 6 bases and J by 2 bases; unmatched bases: 24. CDR3 length: 20 residues. Germline CDR1 TSWWSYY, CDR2 QGS. CDR3 nucleotide sequence: TGTGCTCTTGGAGTTGCTTCCTATAAGAGGGGTCTCCTGTCTACCGATAAACTCATCTTT. It specifies CALGVASYKRGLLSTDKLIF.

This clone occurred a few times. Germline is not matched at one junction end, which may reflect a read error. The rearrangement joins TRDV1 to TRDJ1, with D hard to call. CDR1 is TSWWSYY and CDR2 is QGS in the germline V gene. The CDR3 covers 15 residues. The DNA for the CDR3 is TGTGCTCTTGGGGAAGTCGCGGTAACGACCGATAAACTCACCTTT. Amino acids: CALGEVAVTTDKLTF.

This clone was found many times. The rearrangement links TRAV29/DV5 to TRDJ1, with 9 bases lining up with TRDD3. The CDR3 has 19 residues. The V segment lost 2 bases and the J segment 0 bases; nucleotides outside the gene matches: 17. CDR1 and CDR2 from the germline V gene are NSMFDY and ISSIKDK. This chain's CDR3 is CAASAYSRLGERYTDKLIF. The CDR3 bases are TGTGCAGCAAGTGCCTATTCGAGACTGGGGGAAAGGTACACCGATAAACTCATCTTT.

The sample holds a few counts of this clone. The genes are TRDV1 and TRDJ1; TRDD3 matches 11 bases. This CDR3 region has 22 residues. V was clipped by 0 bases and J by 1 base; unmatched bases: 19. From germline, CDR1 is TSWWSYY and CDR2 QGS. For the CDR3, the DNA is TGTGCTCTTGGGGAACTTCATTCTCGCGTTTGGTGGGGGATACGCCCCACCGATAAACTCATCTTT. It codes for CALGELHSRVWWGIRPTDKLIF.